Each of the 24 T cell receptor beta chains below was sequenced from the same sample in a study of blood T cell repertoires in COVID-19 (dated by TCRdb to 2018 to 2020). To prepare the library, the immunoSEQ multiplex PCR assay was applied. TCRdb took over this immuneACCESS table, retaining in-frame rearrangements with V and J assigned. Such tables are incomplete; in checked studies, under half of the missing clones stem from an unresolved V gene, and the remainder is unexplained. In all, the sample holds approximately 120,000 clones, and around nine tenths of those were seen once. The ten largest clones add up to roughly 1.2% of the sample. The sequenced material came from peripheral blood. The receptors derive from a woman aged 80 or older with acute or convalescent COVID-19.

V and J are TRBV9 and TRBJ2-3; D might be TRBD2 (6 bases). V was clipped by 3 bases and J by 0 bases, with 14 bases between them. Germline CDR1 is SGDLS and CDR2 is YYNGEE. This CDR3 comprises 16 residues. CDR3 DNA sequence: TGTGCCAGCAGCGCCACCGGGAGCACTAGCACAGATACGCAGTATTTT. The encoded protein is CASSATGSTSTDTQYF.

J is TRBJ2-1 and V is TRBV28, with 14 nucleotides matching TRBD2. This CDR3 region has 17 residues. The V and J ends lost 6 bases and 7 bases, in that order; junction bases with no gene match: 11. Germline CDR1 MDHEN, CDR2 SYDVKM. The CDR3, as DNA: TGTGCCAGCAGACGAGGCTCAGGGACTAGCGGGAGAAATGAGCAGTTCTTC. As protein: CASRRGSGTSGRNEQFF.

The chain uses TRBV7-2 and TRBJ1-2; D gene uncertain. Germline CDR1 is SGHTA and CDR2 is FQGNSA. Trimming removed 4 bases from V and 8 bases from J, with 11 bases in between. The CDR3 is 12 amino acids. As DNA, the CDR3 is TGTGCCAGCAGCTGGTCGTCGGGGGGCTACACCTTC. Protein: CASSWSSGGYTF. Based on the CDR3 plus reference TRBV7-2 and TRBJ1-2, the full variable domain is GAGVSQSPSNKVTEKGKDVELRCDPISGHTALYWYRQSLGQGLEFLIYFQGNSAPDKSGLPSDRFSAERTGGSVSTLTIQRTQQEDSAVYLCASSWSSGGYTFGSGTRLTVV.

In this sample, this clone turned up once. The chain joins TRBV7-6 to TRBJ2-5; no clear D. Germline values: CDR1 SGHVS, CDR2 FNYEAQ. The CDR3 has 14 residues. Trimming shortened V by 2 bases and J by 1 base, and 8 bases separated the two germline ends. Here the CDR3 DNA reads TGTGCCAGCAGCTTATCTAGAGCCCAAGAGACCCAGTACTTC. This codes for CASSLSRAQETQYF. The whole variable domain, remainder taken from reference TRBV7-6 and TRBJ2-5, is GAGVSQSPRYKVTKRGQDVALRCDPISGHVSLYWYRQALGQGPEFLTYFNYEAQQDKSGLPNDRFSAERPEGSISTLTIQRTEQRDSAMYRCASSLSRAQETQYFGPGTRLLVL.

The chain employs TRBV7-2 and TRBJ1-1; a weak D match, TRBD1 (5 bases). V was clipped by 1 base and J by 5 bases, with 14 bases between them. CDR3 length equals 15 residues. Germline CDR1 and CDR2: SGHTA and FQGNSA. As DNA, the CDR3 is TGTGCCAGCAGCTTAGGGGGCCTAACGAGGACTGAAGCTTTCTTT. It encodes CASSLGGLTRTEAFF.

The table lists this clone with a count of one. The chain links TRBV19 to TRBJ2-7, with D possibly matching TRBD2 (5 bases). V lost 1 base and J 5 bases, leaving 12 bases between the germline ends. The CDR3 loop spans 14 amino acids. CDR1 and CDR2 (germline): LNHDA, SQIVND (reference sequence). CDR3 coding DNA: TGTGCCAGTAGTATAGGAGGCGGGCAGCACGAGCAGTACTTC. Translating it yields CASSIGGGQHEQYF.

DNA for the CDR3: TGTGCCAGCAGCGTAGGCGGGACCCCTAGCACAGATACGCAGTATTTT. Amino acids: CASSVGGTPSTDTQYF. The chain links TRBV9 to TRBJ2-3; TRBD2 might be the D (6 bases). The CDR3 covers 16 residues. The germline gives CDR1 SGDLS, CDR2 YYNGEE. V lost 0 bases, J lost 0 bases, and 11 bases lay in between.

The chain uses TRBV3-1 (or the pseudogene TRBV3-2) and TRBJ1-2, with D hard to call. Germline V gene lookup returns CDR1 LGHDT and CDR2 YNNKEL (reference sequence). Trimming removed 4 bases from V and 3 bases from J, with 6 bases in between. This CDR3 has 12 amino acids. CDR3 bases: TGTGCCAGCAGCCCGGGGTACTATGGCTACACCTTC. It is translated as CASSPGYYGYTF.

The chain carries TRBV11-2 and TRBJ2-2; D remains unclear. The germline V gene has CDR1 SGHAT and CDR2 FQNNGV. The ends were cut back, 2 bases at V and 0 bases at J, with 10 bases in the middle. This CDR3 is built from 16 residues. Here the CDR3 reads CASSLPTPSNTGELFF. CDR3 bases: TGTGCCAGCAGCTTACCTACTCCGTCGAACACCGGGGAGCTGTTTTTT.

This clone has only a few counts. The chain couples TRBV4-1 to TRBJ1-2; 7 positions match TRBD1. After removal of 0 bases from V and 4 bases from J, the junction contained 5 bases not matched to a gene. The CDR3 has 15 amino acids. The V gene's germline CDR1 is MGHRA and CDR2 YSYEKL. The CDR3 region has the DNA TGCGCCAGCAGCCAAGAGGGCAGGGGGGCCTATGGCTACACCTTC. Its translation: CASSQEGRGAYGYTF.

V gene TRBV6-2 or TRBV6-3 combines with J gene TRBJ2-1; D is perhaps TRBD1 (6 bases). Germline values: CDR1 MNHEY, CDR2 SVGEGT. Deletions cut 6 bases from V and 0 bases from J, with 21 bases between. The CDR3 covers 18 residues. CDR3 amino acids: CASSPRNRVWISYNEQFF. CDR3 bases: TGTGCCAGCAGCCCCCGGAACAGGGTATGGATCTCCTACAATGAGCAGTTCTTC.

The chain uses TRBV18 and TRBJ1-1, with D uncertain. The CDR3 totals 13 residues. Germline V gene sequence: CDR1 KGHSH, CDR2 LQKENI. The germline V and J ends were trimmed by 4 bases and 4 bases, with 10 bases remaining between them. The CDR3 spells CASSQGVATEAFF. For the CDR3, the DNA is TGTGCCAGCTCACAGGGAGTTGCCACTGAAGCTTTCTTT.

This clone has only one observation. The gene calls are TRBV4-2 and TRBJ2-3; 12 bases are shared with TRBD1. Germline assignment: CDR1 LGHNA and CDR2 YNFKEQ. The CDR3 spans 15 residues. Trimming cost V 5 bases and J 7 bases; bases outside gene matches: 7. The CDR3 loop reads CASSEGTGGANTQYF. Here the CDR3 DNA reads TGTGCCAGCAGCGAAGGGACAGGGGGCGCGAATACGCAGTATTTT.

The chain is built from TRBV19 and TRBJ2-1; the match to TRBD1 covers 7 bases. This CDR3 contains 14 residues. Trimming at V came to 6 bases and at J to 4 bases, leaving 6 bases not matched to a gene. Per the germline V gene, CDR1 is LNHDA and CDR2 is SQIVND (reference sequence). CDR3 DNA sequence: TGTGCCAGTAGGTCGGACAGGTCGTACAATGAGCAGTTCTTC. It codes for CASRSDRSYNEQFF.

The rearrangement joins TRBV20-1 to TRBJ2-7; D is possibly TRBD1 (5 bases). The CDR3 totals 10 residues. Looked up from germline, CDR1 is DFQATT and CDR2 is SNEGSKA (reference sequence). Trimming took 5 bases from V and 7 from J, leaving 9 bases between them. The CDR3 reads CSASDSEQYF. The CDR3 region has the DNA TGCAGTGCTTCCGACAGTGAGCAGTACTTC.

J is TRBJ1-1 and V is TRBV6-5; D may be TRBD1 (6 bases). This CDR3 contains 13 residues. Germline CDR1 and CDR2: MNHEY and SVGAGI. V dropped 5 bases and J dropped 8 bases, with 15 bases sitting between them. The CDR3 here is CASSLRGRGEAFF. Written as DNA, the CDR3 is TGTGCCAGCAGTCTGAGAGGGAGGGGGGAAGCTTTCTTT.

J is TRBJ1-3 and V is TRBV4-1; no reliable D call. V lost 2 bases to trimming and J lost 3 bases, with 11 bases between them. There are 15 residues in the CDR3. CDR1 and CDR2 from the germline V gene are MGHRA and YSYEKL. The CDR3 DNA sequence: TGCGCCAGCAGCCAACTAACTAAGCATGGAAACACCATATATTTT. Protein sequence: CASSQLTKHGNTIYF.

The chain combines TRBV28 with TRBJ1-2, with D maybe TRBD1 (5 bases). In germline, CDR1 is MDHEN, CDR2 SYDVKM. The CDR3 runs to 16 residues. Trimming left V 6 bases short and J 3 bases short, with 20 bases between. CDR3 nucleotide sequence: TGTGCCAGCAGGAAACCCCAGGGAAATGGGGACTATGGCTACACCTTC. Translating it yields CASRKPQGNGDYGYTF.

The J gene is TRBJ1-2, the V gene TRBV21-1; whether TRBD1, the table's D call, matches the DNA was not checked. TRBV21-1 is flagged as a pseudogene. This CDR3 is 17 amino acids long. CDR3 coding DNA: TGTGCCAGCAGCAAAAAGACAGGGTTAAGTCATCTGGGGGGCTACACCTTC. This translates into CASSKKTGLSHLGGYTF.

V usage is TRBV5-4 and J usage is TRBJ2-2, with 12 nucleotides matching TRBD2. After removal of 4 bases from V and 4 bases from J, the junction contained 8 bases not matched to a gene. The CDR3 consists of 17 residues. CDR1 is SGHNT, CDR2 YYREEE, per germline (reference sequence). As DNA, the CDR3 is TGTGCCAGCAGCCCAAGACTAGCGGGAGAGGGCACCGGGGAGCTGTTTTTT. Protein product: CASSPRLAGEGTGELFF.

This chain joins TRBV7-9 and TRBJ1-4; D not resolved. Germline values: CDR1 SEHNR, CDR2 FQNEAQ (reference sequence). This CDR3 comprises 15 residues. The V end was cut by 0 bases, the J end by 3 bases, with 8 bases between. The CDR3 nucleotides are TGTGCCAGCAGCTTAGCTGGGCCCTCTAATGAAAAACTGTTTTTT. It is translated as CASSLAGPSNEKLFF.

The V and J genes are TRBV7-2 and TRBJ1-6; no definite D call. The CDR3 covers 13 residues. The V gene lost 7 bases and the J gene lost 4 bases, with 8 bases spanning the gap. The V gene's germline CDR1 is SGHTA and CDR2 FQGNSA. The CDR3 DNA sequence: TGTGCCAGCACCCTCCTATATAATTCACCCCTCCACTTT. Residues: CASTLLYNSPLHF.

In its sample, this clone was seen once. This chain links TRBV19 with TRBJ2-6; TRBD2 is a possible D gene (5 bases). Trimming took off 2 bases at V and 0 bases at J, with 14 bases between the two ends. The germline CDR1 and CDR2 sequences are LNHDA and SQIVND (reference sequence). CDR3 length: 18 amino acids. This CDR3 is CASSISSLGSSGANVLTF. CDR3 coding DNA: TGTGCCAGTAGTATATCGAGTTTGGGGAGCTCTGGGGCCAACGTCCTGACTTTC.

This rearrangement joins TRBV19 to TRBJ2-7; 7 bases line up with TRBD1. Trimming took 1 base from V and 2 from J; bases not matched to a gene: 5. Germline loops: CDR1 LNHDA, CDR2 SQIVND (reference sequence). This CDR3 region has 15 residues. As DNA, the CDR3 is TGTGCCAGTAGTATAGGCAGGGGGAAAACCTACGAGCAGTACTTC. Its protein is CASSIGRGKTYEQYF.